This entry concerns a single TCR beta chain. As yet, its antigen is unknown. A junction boundary mismatches the germline segment, possibly from a read error. TCRbeta libraries were built with three rounds of nested PCR, modified from ARM-PCR. TCRdb reprocessed the multiplex PCR reads with MiXCR, giving one entry per CDR3 protein. The table has about 81,000 distinct CDR3 sequences, 72% seen once. The sample originates from a study of tumor and adjacent non-tumor tissue in lung cancer. This sample's RNA came from whole unsorted tissue. Study observations and caveats: Higher tumor TCR diversity was associated with shorter survival.

This CDR3 region has 13 residues. Looked up from germline, CDR1 is WSHSY and CDR2 is SAAADI. The TCR sequence derives from a woman between 40 and 55 years old with non-small cell lung cancer. The sequencing input was lung tumor tissue. The rearrangement links TRBV10-2 to TRBJ2-7, with 9 bases aligning to TRBD1. The CDR3 sequence: CASTTGQGYEQYF. The CDR3 DNA reads as TGCGCCAGCACTACGGGACAGGGATACGAGCAATACTTC.